This T cell receptor beta chain stems from a study of technical replicates of blood from several donors. The method was immunoSEQ multiplex PCR; TCRdb's version includes in-frame clones alone and lacks a portion of them. The sample shows under 85,000 clones, roughly 93% of them seen only once. V lost 6 bases and J 0 bases, leaving 11 bases between the germline ends. CDR3 length: 15 residues. Germline-derived CDR1 and CDR2 are PRHDT and FYEKMQ (reference sequence). The gene calls are TRBV13 and TRBJ1-4; no clear D gene. Sequencing was carried out using T cells isolated from PBMCs. The clonotype comes from a human donor in good health. The CDR3 region has the DNA TGTGCCAGCAGTCGAGGCAGAGCAACTAATGAAAAACTGTTTTTT. Its protein is CASSRGRATNEKLFF.